These 6 T cell receptor beta chains were sequenced from one sample in a study of Graves' ophthalmopathy and Graves' hyperthyroidism (dated by TCRdb to 2016 to 2019). Sequencer: Illumina HiSeq 2000. For repertoire sequencing, TCR beta CDR3 regions were amplified from RNA transcripts. A first-round RT-PCR used HTBI primers with the Qiagen OneStep RT-PCR kit, followed by a second-round multiplex PCR, size selection and purification. Using fastp trimming at Q25 and MiXCR clonotype assembly, TCRdb reanalyzed the public sequencing data and kept in-frame beta chains. Records with the same CDR3 protein are collapsed into one entry carrying the most frequent genes and DNA. This sample has hundreds of thousands of distinct CDR3 sequences in its table, and roughly 14% of those were observed once. The ten top clones hold roughly 7% of the sample. The specimen sequenced was peripheral blood. These receptors came from a woman between 18 and 29 years old with stable Graves' hyperthyroidism. Donor details come from another sample of the same person, matched by shared clones.

This chain uses TRBV7-2 with TRBJ1-5; D not resolved. Trimming removed 5 bases at V and 7 bases at J, with 9 bases between. CDR1 is SGHTA and CDR2 is FQGNSA in the germline V gene. This CDR3 has 12 residues. The CDR3 DNA sequence: TGTGCCAGCAGCCTCGACCACCAGCCCCAGCATTTT. It specifies CASSLDHQPQHF.

This clonotype showed up many times. For the CDR3, the DNA is TGTGCCAGCAGTGCGCAGGGGGGATCCTACGAGCAGTACTTC. This codes for CASSAQGGSYEQYF. V gene TRBV2 combines with J gene TRBJ2-7; tentative D call: TRBD1 (7 bases). This CDR3 is 14 amino acids long. V lost 4 bases and J lost 1, with 11 bases in between. The germline V gene has CDR1 SNHLY and CDR2 FYNNEI.

The sample holds many counts of this clonotype. The chain uses TRBV19 and TRBJ1-2; D unclear. The CDR3 contains 12 residues. Trimming took 4 bases from V and 3 from J, leaving 6 bases between them. CDR1 and CDR2 from the germline V gene are LNHDA and SQIVND (reference sequence). The CDR3 bases are TGTGCCAGTAGTAGGCAGGACTATGGCTACACCTTC. It translates to CASSRQDYGYTF.

This clonotype has ten or more counts. J is TRBJ1-1 and V is TRBV14; 10 positions agree with TRBD1. This CDR3 has 14 residues. V lost 1 base to trimming and J lost 11 bases; unmatched junction nucleotides: 7. The germline gives CDR1 SGHDN, CDR2 FVKESK. CDR3 residues: CASSQGDRGSVAFF. The CDR3 nucleotides are TGTGCCAGCAGCCAAGGGGACAGGGGATCTGTTGCTTTCTTT.

This clonotype was observed many times. The chain links TRBV6-2 or TRBV6-3 to TRBJ1-1; D uncertain. The germline CDR1 and CDR2 sequences are MNHEY and SVGEGT. The CDR3 covers 15 residues. V dropped 0 bases and J dropped 1 base, with 9 bases sitting between them. CDR3 DNA sequence: TGTGCCAGCAGTTACTCGGTGCAGCCGAACACTGAAGCTTTCTTT. Translated: CASSYSVQPNTEAFF.

This clonotype was picked up many times. This rearrangement joins TRBV2 to TRBJ1-2; D is unclear. The germline V and J ends were trimmed by 8 bases and 3 bases, with 10 bases remaining between them. The CDR3 contains 12 residues. CDR1 and CDR2 (germline): SNHLY, FYNNEI. The CDR3 coding sequence is TGTGCCAGCTACAACACGGACTATGGCTACACCTTC. This codes for CASYNTDYGYTF.